These 2 T cell receptor beta chains share one sample of origin, sequenced in a study of Graves' ophthalmopathy and Graves' hyperthyroidism. Amplification of the TCR beta CDR3 regions used RNA transcripts (as template). HTBI primers were used in a first-round RT-PCR, which preceded a second-round multiplex PCR. MiXCR was run by TCRdb on the multiplex PCR reads, yielding one entry per CDR3 protein. This sample has roughly 400,000 distinct CDR3 sequences, with about 18% found just once. The material sequenced was peripheral blood. Every receptor here comes from an adult woman with stable Graves' hyperthyroidism.

This clonotype was observed at least ten times. The chain links TRBV20-1 to TRBJ1-1; D gene ambiguous. The CDR3 extends over 14 amino acids. Trimming removed 6 bases at V and 1 base at J, with 15 bases between. The germline CDR1 and CDR2 sequences are DFQATT and SNEGSKA (reference sequence). CDR3 sequence reads: CSAPAWPPNTEAFF. The CDR3 DNA sequence: TGCAGTGCCCCGGCATGGCCCCCGAACACTGAAGCTTTCTTT.

Only a few counts were recorded for this clonotype. The V call is TRBV29-1, the J call TRBJ1-1; D is unresolved. Germline assignment: CDR1 SQVTM and CDR2 ANQGSEA. CDR3 length: 11 amino acids. Trimming stripped 1 base from V and 6 bases from J, with 6 bases between. The chain's CDR3 is CSVEGSPEAFF. The CDR3 region has the DNA TGCAGCGTTGAAGGCTCCCCTGAAGCTTTCTTT.